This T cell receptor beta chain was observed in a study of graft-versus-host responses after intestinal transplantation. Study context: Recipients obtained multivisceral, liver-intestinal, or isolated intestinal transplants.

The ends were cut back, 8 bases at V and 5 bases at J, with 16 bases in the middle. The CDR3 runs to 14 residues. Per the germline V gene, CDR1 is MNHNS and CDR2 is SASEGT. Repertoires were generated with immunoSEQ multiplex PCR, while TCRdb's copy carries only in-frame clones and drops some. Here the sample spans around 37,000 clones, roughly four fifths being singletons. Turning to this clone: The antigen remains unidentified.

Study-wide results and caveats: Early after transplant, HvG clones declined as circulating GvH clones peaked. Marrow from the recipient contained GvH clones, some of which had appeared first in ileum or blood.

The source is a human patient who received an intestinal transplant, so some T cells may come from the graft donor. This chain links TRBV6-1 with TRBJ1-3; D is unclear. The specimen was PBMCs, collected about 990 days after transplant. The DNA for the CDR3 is TGTGCCAGCCCGGTGGTGGCCGCCCGAAACACCATATATTTT. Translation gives CASPVVAARNTIYF.